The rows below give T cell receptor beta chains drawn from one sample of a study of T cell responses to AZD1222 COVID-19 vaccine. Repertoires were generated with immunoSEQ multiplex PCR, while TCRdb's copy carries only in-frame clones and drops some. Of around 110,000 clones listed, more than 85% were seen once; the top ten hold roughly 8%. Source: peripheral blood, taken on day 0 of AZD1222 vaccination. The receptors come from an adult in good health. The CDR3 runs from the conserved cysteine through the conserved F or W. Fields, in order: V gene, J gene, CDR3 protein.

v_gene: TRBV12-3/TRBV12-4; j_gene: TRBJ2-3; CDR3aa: CASSAIGGQYF
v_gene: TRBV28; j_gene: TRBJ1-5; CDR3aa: CASTKIQGSQPQHF
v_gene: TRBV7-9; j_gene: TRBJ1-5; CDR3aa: CASSFYRDRAGYNQPQHF
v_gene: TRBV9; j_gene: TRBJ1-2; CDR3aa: CASSVSTRGYTF
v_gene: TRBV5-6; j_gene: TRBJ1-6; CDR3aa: CASSLGGTGFSPLHF
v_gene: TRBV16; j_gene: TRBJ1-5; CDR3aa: CASSRPGFGQPQHF
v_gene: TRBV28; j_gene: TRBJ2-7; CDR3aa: CASSLSSGSDEQYF
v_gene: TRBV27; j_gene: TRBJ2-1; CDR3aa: CASKWAEGPYEQFF
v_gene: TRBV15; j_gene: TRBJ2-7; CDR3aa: CATSSNQGAIYEQYF
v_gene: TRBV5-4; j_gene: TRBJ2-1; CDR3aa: CASSADSNEQFF
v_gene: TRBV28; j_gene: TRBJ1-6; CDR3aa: CASSSTRLGSPLHF
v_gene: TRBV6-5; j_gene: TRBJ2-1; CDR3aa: CASSQDRGTYTEQFF
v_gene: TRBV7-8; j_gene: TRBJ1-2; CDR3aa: CASSVRQGFGYTF
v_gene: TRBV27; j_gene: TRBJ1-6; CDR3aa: CASRQDILNSPLHF
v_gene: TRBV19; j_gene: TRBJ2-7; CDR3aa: CASSSLTGLEQYF
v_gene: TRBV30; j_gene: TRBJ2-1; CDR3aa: CAWELAGGTNEQFF
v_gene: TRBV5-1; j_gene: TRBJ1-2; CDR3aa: CASSSLRRGRSKGPDAYGYTF
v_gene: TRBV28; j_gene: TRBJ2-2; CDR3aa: CASSFPGLAGGPNTGELFF
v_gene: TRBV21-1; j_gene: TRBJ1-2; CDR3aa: CASSMGQGTSNYGYTF
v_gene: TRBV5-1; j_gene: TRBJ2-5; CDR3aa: CASSLAASGTWETQYF
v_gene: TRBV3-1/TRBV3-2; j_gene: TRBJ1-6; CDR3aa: CASSYREKSYNSPLHF
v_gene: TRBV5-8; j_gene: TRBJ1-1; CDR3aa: CASSIKRGPQTFF
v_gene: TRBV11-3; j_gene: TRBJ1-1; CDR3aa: CASSRGTPTEAFF
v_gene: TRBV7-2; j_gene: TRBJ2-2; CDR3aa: CASSLAWGSRKTYANTGELFF
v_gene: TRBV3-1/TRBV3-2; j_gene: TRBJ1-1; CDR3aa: CASSQGTKGMNTEAFF
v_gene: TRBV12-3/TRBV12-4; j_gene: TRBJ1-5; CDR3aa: CASSSQGNQPQHF
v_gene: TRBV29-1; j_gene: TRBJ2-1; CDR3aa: CSADYFGTSGTVRGNEQFF
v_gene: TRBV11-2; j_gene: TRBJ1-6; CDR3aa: CASSWTGTNSPLHF
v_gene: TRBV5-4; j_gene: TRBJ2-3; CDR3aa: CASSRRGATDTQYF
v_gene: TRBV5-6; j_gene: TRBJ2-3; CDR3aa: CASSPRLSSGTDTQYF
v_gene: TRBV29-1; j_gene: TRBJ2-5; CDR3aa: CSVKIIAGGPETQYF
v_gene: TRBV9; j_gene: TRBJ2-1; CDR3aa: CASSAGTSANEQFF
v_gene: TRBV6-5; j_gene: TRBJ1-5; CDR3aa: CASSYKWTGRLQPQHF
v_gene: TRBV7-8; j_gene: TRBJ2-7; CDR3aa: CASSLGGTHYEQYF
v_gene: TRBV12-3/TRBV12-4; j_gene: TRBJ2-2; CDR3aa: CASSFMVTGELFF
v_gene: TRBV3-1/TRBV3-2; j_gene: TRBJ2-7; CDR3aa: CASSQVGSSPFEQYF
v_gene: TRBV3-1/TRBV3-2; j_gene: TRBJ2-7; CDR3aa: CASSQIGFPYEQYF
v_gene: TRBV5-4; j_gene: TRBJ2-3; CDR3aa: CASSGDSPDTQYF
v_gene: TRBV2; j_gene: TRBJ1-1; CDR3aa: CASSEDSGRNTEAFF
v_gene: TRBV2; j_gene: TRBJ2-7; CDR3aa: CASMIIGLAQYF
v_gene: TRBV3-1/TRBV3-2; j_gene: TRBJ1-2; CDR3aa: CASSFLDAGSGYTF
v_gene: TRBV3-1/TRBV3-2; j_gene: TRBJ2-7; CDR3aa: CASSSRTYEQYF
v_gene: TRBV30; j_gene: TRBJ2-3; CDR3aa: CAWSTSGQREGRGTDTQYF
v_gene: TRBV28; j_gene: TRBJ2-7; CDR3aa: CASTGGQTYEQYF
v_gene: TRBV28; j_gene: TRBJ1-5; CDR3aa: CASSLGTGSIGGNQPQHF
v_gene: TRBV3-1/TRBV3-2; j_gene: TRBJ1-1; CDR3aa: CASSPQGNTEAFF
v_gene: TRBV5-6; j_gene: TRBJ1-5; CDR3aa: CASSLDRNQPQHF